Below are 7 T cell receptor beta chains sequenced from a single sample in a study of shared clonotypes between healthy human individuals. Clones were read by immunoSEQ multiplex PCR, and TCRdb kept only the in-frame ones, dropping some. There are 2,100,000 or so clones in the sample; 90% to 96% occur only once, and over 0.1% lies in the top ten. Sequenced material: naive CD4+ T cells sorted from blood. Subset: CD45RA+ positively selected. The receptors shown here come from a man aged 18 to 30 in good health.

This clone was counted only a few times. The chain couples TRBV7-9 to TRBJ1-2; 9 bases fit TRBD1. J was trimmed by 5 bases and V by 2 bases; bases with no gene match: 3. The germline V gene has CDR1 SEHNR and CDR2 FQNEAQ (reference sequence). This CDR3 has 14 residues. As DNA, the CDR3 is TGTGCCAGCAGCTTAAGGGACAGGGTGTATGGCTACACCTTC. Translating it yields CASSLRDRVYGYTF.

This clone is a singleton in its sample. The chain links TRBV9 to TRBJ2-1; maybe TRBD2 (5 bases). The V and J ends lost 0 bases and 5 bases respectively, with 6 bases between them. The CDR3 contains 13 residues. Germline V gene lookup returns CDR1 SGDLS and CDR2 YYNGEE. In DNA form, the CDR3 reads TGTGCCAGCAGCGTAGGAGGGCACAATGAGCAGTTCTTC. Its protein product is CASSVGGHNEQFF. Complete variable domain (other parts from reference TRBV9 and TRBJ2-1): DSGVTQTPKHLITATGQRVTLRCSPRSGDLSVYWYQQSLDQGLQFLIQYYNGEERAKGNILERFSAQQFPDLHSELNLSSLELGDSALYFCASSVGGHNEQFFGPGTRLTVL.

This chain uses TRBV7-9 with TRBJ1-6, with 8 bases identical to TRBD1. Trimming at V came to 0 bases and at J to 2 bases, leaving 0 bases not matched to a gene. Germline-derived CDR1 and CDR2 are SEHNR and FQNEAQ (reference sequence). The CDR3 has 16 residues. The CDR3 DNA reads as TGTGCCAGCAGCTTAGCGGGACAGGCCTATAATTCACCCCTCCACTTT. It translates to CASSLAGQAYNSPLHF.

The rearrangement uses TRBV20-1 and TRBJ2-7; no reliable D call. This CDR3 spans 11 amino acids. Trimming shortened V by 2 bases and J by 3 bases, and 5 bases separated the two germline ends. CDR1 is DFQATT, CDR2 SNEGSKA, per germline (reference sequence). This chain's CDR3 is CSARMGYEQYF. CDR3 coding DNA: TGCAGTGCTAGAATGGGCTACGAGCAGTACTTC.

The chain couples TRBV7-2 to TRBJ2-7; D remains ambiguous. The CDR3 is 12 amino acids. CDR1 is SGHTA and CDR2 is FQGNSA in the germline V gene. V was cut by 5 bases and J by 5 bases, with 10 bases left in between. This CDR3 is CASSTNGDEQYF. Here the CDR3 DNA reads TGTGCCAGCAGCACAAACGGCGACGAGCAGTACTTC.

V is TRBV25-1 and J is TRBJ1-1; 7 bases map to TRBD1. Germline V lookup: CDR1 MGHDK, CDR2 SYGVNS. The trim removed 1 base at V and 7 bases at J, leaving 9 bases unmatched. The CDR3 covers 15 residues. CDR3 nucleotide sequence: TGTGCCAGCAGTGAATCTGGGTCCGGGACAGATGAAGCTTTCTTT. Translating it yields CASSESGSGTDEAFF.

The rearrangement links TRBV19 to TRBJ2-7; 9 bases are a match to TRBD1. Germline values: CDR1 LNHDA, CDR2 SQIVND (reference sequence). J lost 9 bases, V lost 6 bases, and 15 bases had no gene match. The CDR3 has 15 residues. Here the CDR3 DNA reads TGTGCCAGTAGCCCCGGGGGGACAGGGTCTTATGTGCAGTACTTC. Amino acid sequence: CASSPGGTGSYVQYF.